The clone carrying this T cell receptor (beta chain) has ten or more counts. This sample was included in a study of early T cells in non-severe SARS-CoV-2 infection. Study in general: Sequenced bulk RNA came from whole blood that was unsorted, and chains were unpaired.

As part of library construction, unique molecular identifiers were attached to individual cDNA molecules. From the 5' RACE reads, TCRdb called clonotypes with MiXCR, one entry per CDR3 protein. Of approximately 20,000 distinct CDR3 sequences listed, approximately 6.2% are singletons. This CDR3 is 15 amino acids long. The V and J ends lost 3 bases and 5 bases respectively, with 13 bases between them. The sample comprised whole blood. The J gene is TRBJ2-2, the V gene TRBV12-3 or TRBV12-4, with a tentative D call TRBD2 (5 bases). The clonotype was recovered from an adult who was a healthcare worker with PCR-confirmed SARS-CoV-2 infection or an uninfected control (not recorded which). The CDR3 region is CASSFGGSQTGELFF. The DNA of the CDR3 is TGTGCCAGCAGTTTTGGTGGGAGTCAAACCGGGGAGCTGTTTTTT.